This TCR beta chain was captured by sequencing in a study of identical twins. This clonotype was counted between two and nine times. Germline V lookup: CDR1 MDHEN, CDR2 SYDVKM. The CDR3 spans 16 residues. V shed 3 bases, J shed 5 bases, and the junction held 10 bases outside the gene matches. TCRdb re-called the 5' RACE reads with MiXCR, one entry per CDR3 protein. The sample yields 300,000 to 400,000 distinct CDR3 sequences, approximately 13% seen once. These data were likewise used in another study, on yellow fever vaccine responses in identical twins. As reported in that work: In identical twins, vaccine T cell responses appeared partly shared and partly individual.

This chain joins TRBV28 and TRBJ2-1, with 7 bases fitting TRBD1. Input material: CD8+ T cells sorted from blood. The sequence was collected from a woman between 18 and 29 years old in good health. The CDR3 DNA is TGTGCCAGCAGTTTTCTAGACAGGGTCCCCGACAATGAGCAGTTCTTC. Translating gives CASSFLDRVPDNEQFF.